The clone carrying this T cell receptor beta chain was seen a single time. Method: immunoSEQ multiplex PCR; TCRdb's copy keeps in-frame clones and lacks some. Here the sample spans some 160,000 clones, just under 85% being singletons. This sample was taken from a study of blood T cell repertoires in COVID-19. Trimming took 5 bases from V and 4 from J; bases not matched to a gene: 5. Germline V gene sequence: CDR1 MGHDK, CDR2 SYGVNS. This CDR3 is 15 amino acids long. The chain couples TRBV25-1 to TRBJ1-5, with TRBD1 matching over 10 bases. This sequence was found in an elderly woman with COVID-19, enrolled during active disease. Sample: peripheral blood. The chain's CDR3 is CASSSGTGVNQPQHF. CDR3 DNA: TGTGCCAGCAGTTCCGGGACAGGGGTTAATCAGCCCCAGCATTTT.